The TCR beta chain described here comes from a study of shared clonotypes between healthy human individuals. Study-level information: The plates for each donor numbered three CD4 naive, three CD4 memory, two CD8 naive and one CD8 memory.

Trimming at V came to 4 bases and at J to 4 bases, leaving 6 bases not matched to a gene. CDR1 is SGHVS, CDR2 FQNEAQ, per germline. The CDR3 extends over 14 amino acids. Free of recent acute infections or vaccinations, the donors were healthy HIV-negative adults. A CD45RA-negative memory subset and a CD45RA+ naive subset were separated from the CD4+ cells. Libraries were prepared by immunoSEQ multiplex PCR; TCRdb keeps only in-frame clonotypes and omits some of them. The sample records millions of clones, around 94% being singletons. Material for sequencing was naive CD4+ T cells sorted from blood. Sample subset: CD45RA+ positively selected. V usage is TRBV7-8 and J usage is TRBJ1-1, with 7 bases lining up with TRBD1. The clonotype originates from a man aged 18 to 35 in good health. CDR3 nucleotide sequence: TGTGCCAGCAGCTCCAAGGGGGCGAGCACTGAAGCTTTCTTT. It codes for CASSSKGASTEAFF.